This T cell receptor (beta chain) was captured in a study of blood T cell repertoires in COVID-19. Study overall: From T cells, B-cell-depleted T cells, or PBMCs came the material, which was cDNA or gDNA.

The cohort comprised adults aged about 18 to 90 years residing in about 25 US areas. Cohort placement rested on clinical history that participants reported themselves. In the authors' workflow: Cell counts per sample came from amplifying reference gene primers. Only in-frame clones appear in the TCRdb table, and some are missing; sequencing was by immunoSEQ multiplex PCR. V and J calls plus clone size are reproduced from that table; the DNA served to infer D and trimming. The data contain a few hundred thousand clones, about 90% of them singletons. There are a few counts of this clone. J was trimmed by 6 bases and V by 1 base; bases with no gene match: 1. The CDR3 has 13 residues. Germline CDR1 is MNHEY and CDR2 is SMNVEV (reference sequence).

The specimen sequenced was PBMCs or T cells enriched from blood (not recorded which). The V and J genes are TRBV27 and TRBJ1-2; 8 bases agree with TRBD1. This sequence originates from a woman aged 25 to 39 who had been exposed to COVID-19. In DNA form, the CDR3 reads TGTGCCAGCAGTTTATGGACAGGGAATGGCTACACCTTC. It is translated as CASSLWTGNGYTF.